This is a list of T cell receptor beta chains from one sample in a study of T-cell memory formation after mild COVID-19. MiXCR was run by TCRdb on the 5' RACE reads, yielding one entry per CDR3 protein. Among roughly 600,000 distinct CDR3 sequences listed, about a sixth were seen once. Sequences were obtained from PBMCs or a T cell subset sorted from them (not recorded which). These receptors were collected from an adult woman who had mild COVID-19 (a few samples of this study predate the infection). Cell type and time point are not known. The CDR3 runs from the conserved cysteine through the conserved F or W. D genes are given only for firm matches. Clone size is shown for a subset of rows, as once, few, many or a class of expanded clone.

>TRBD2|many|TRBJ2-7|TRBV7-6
CASSYVAGGPSEQYF
TGTGCCAGCAGCTACGTAGCGGGAGGCCCTAGCGAGCAGTACTTC
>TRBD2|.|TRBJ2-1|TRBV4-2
CASSQRLLAGAGINEQFF
TGTGCCAGCAGCCAGCGCCTACTAGCGGGGGCCGGGATAAATGAGCAGTTCTTC
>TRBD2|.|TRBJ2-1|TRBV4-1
CASSQDQGLAGEQFF
TGCGCCAGCAGCCAAGATCAGGGACTAGCGGGAGAGCAGTTCTTC
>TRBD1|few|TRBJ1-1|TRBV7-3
CASSLAGTGASTEAFF
TGTGCCAGCAGCTTAGCCGGGACAGGGGCAAGCACTGAAGCTTTCTTT
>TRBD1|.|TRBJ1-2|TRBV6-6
CASRNGQGGYGYTF
TGTGCCAGCAGAAACGGACAGGGAGGCTATGGCTACACCTTC
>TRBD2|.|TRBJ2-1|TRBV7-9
CASTDLAGDSSYNEQFF
TGTGCCAGCACCGACCTAGCGGGGGACAGCTCCTACAATGAGCAGTTCTTC
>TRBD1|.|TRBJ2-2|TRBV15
CATSRDQERDRELFF
TGTGCCACCAGCAGAGATCAGGAAAGGGACAGAGAGCTGTTTTTT
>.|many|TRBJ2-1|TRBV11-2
CASSFYSYNEQFF
TGTGCCAGCAGCTTCTATAGCTACAATGAGCAGTTCTTC
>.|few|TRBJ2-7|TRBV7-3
CASSLGSTRIYEQYF
TGTGCCAGCAGCTTAGGGTCGACAAGGATCTACGAGCAGTACTTC
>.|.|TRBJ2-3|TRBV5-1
CASSPVGGSLSTDTQYF
TGCGCCAGCAGCCCAGTAGGAGGGTCGCTTAGCACAGATACGCAGTATTTT
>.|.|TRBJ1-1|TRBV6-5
CASIWGQGRSTLEAFF
TGTGCCAGCATTTGGGGTCAAGGCAGGAGCACTTTAGAAGCTTTCTTT
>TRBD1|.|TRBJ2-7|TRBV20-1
CSASGTGGMYEQYF
TGCAGTGCTAGTGGGACAGGGGGCATGTACGAGCAGTACTTC
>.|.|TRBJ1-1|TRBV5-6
CASSLVGPQGSEAFF
TGTGCCAGCAGCTTGGTCGGACCCCAGGGCAGTGAAGCTTTCTTT
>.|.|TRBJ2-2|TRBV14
CASSLPKTSLADTGELFF
TGTGCCAGCAGCCTCCCAAAAACCTCCCTAGCAGACACCGGGGAGCTGTTTTTT
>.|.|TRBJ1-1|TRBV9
CASSVGTWTTEAFF
TGTGCCAGCAGCGTAGGGACCTGGACCACTGAAGCTTTCTTT
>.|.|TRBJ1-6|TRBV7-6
CASSLEVAGLNSPLHF
TGTGCCAGCAGCTTAGAAGTTGCAGGACTCAATTCACCCCTCCACTTT
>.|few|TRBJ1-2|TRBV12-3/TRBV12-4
CASSFHSGLSYGYTF
TGTGCCAGCAGTTTTCATTCCGGTTTGTCGTATGGCTACACCTTC
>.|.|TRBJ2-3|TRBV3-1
CASGGPTDTQYF
TGTGCCAGCGGCGGACCAACAGATACGCAGTATTTT
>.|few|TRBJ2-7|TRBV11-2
CASSSGRAREQYF
TGTGCCAGCAGCTCGGGAAGGGCACGGGAGCAGTACTTC
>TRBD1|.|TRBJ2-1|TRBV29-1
CSVGRQGFYNEQFF
TGCAGCGTTGGTCGACAGGGCTTCTACAATGAGCAGTTCTTC
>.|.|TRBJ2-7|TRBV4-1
CASSQHRDSYEQYF
TGCGCCAGCAGCCAACACAGGGACTCCTACGAGCAGTACTTC
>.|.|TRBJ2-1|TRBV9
CASSPHEDEQFF
TGTGCCAGCAGCCCCCACGAGGATGAGCAGTTCTTC
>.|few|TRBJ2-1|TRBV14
CASSHLASPLANEQFF
TGTGCCAGCAGCCATTTAGCGTCCCCGCTTGCCAATGAGCAGTTCTTC
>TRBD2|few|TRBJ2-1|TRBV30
CAWTAGGYNEQFF
TGTGCCTGGACAGCGGGAGGGTACAATGAGCAGTTCTTC